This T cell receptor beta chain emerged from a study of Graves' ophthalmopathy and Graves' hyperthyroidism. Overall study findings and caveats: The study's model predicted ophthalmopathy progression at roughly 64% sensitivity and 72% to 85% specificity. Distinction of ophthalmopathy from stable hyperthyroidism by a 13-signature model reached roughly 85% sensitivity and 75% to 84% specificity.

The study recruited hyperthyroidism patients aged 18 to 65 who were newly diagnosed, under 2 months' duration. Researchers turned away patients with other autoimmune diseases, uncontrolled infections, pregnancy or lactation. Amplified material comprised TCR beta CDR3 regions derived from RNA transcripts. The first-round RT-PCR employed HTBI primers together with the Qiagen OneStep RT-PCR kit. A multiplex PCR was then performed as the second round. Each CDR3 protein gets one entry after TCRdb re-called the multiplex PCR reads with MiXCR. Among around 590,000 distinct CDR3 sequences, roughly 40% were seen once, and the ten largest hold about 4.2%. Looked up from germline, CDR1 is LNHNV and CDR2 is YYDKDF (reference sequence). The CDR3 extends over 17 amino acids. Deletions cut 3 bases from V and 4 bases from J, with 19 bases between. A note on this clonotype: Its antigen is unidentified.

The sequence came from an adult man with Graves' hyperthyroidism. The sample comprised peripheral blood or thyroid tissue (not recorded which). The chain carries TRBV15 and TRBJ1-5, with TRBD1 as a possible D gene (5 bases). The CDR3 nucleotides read TGTGCCACCAGCAGCCAAGATCCCCAGGGAGCGAATCAGCCCCAGCATTTT. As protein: CATSSQDPQGANQPQHF.